A selection of T cell receptor beta chains follows, all from one sample in a study of T cell responses to AZD1222 COVID-19 vaccine. The repertoire was sequenced with immunoSEQ multiplex PCR; TCRdb's copy has only in-frame clones and lacks some. The table records around 150,000 clones, approximately 85% of them present only once. This material consisted of peripheral blood, taken 28 days after the second dose of the MenACWY control vaccine. The source is an adult who received the MenACWY meningococcal vaccine as a control. Both conserved end residues are part of each CDR3. A D gene is named only where the DNA matches it firmly. Not every row has a clone size; where given, it reads once, few, many or a size class.

>-|-|TRBJ2-7|TRBV19
TGTGCCAGTAGTCCGCGGGGCAGGTCCTCCTACGAGCAGTACTTC
CASSPRGRSSYEQYF
>TRBD2|few|TRBJ2-3|TRBV9
TGTGCCAGCAGCATCGGGACTAGCGGGAGGTTCTCAGATACGCAGTATTTT
CASSIGTSGRFSDTQYF
>-|-|TRBJ1-2|TRBV2
TGTGCCAGCAGTCCGAGGGGAGTCTATGGCTACACCTTC
CASSPRGVYGYTF
>-|many|TRBJ1-1|TRBV7-9
TGTGCCAGCAGCTTAAGTCGGACGGGGACTGAAGCTTTCTTT
CASSLSRTGTEAFF
>-|-|TRBJ1-3|TRBV7-9
TGTGCCAGCAGCTTAGATCAGGGAGGGCCTGGAAACACCATATATTTT
CASSLDQGGPGNTIYF
>-|-|TRBJ1-6|TRBV5-1
TGCGCCAGCAGCTTGGTCCCCGGGAAGGACAATTCACCCCTCCACTTT
CASSLVPGKDNSPLHF
>-|once|TRBJ2-3|TRBV19
TGTGCCAGTAGGGTCACAGATACGCAGTATTTT
CASRVTDTQYF
>-|-|TRBJ1-4|TRBV29-1
TGCAGCGTCGCACATAATGAAAAACTGTTTTTT
CSVAHNEKLFF
>-|-|TRBJ2-5|TRBV15
TGTGCCACCAGCAGAGGGGGTAGCGGCCCCCAAAAGACCCAGTACTTC
CATSRGGSGPQKTQYF
>TRBD1|-|TRBJ1-2|TRBV11-2
TGTGCCAGCAGCTGGGGACAGGGGCCCTATGGCTACACCTTC
CASSWGQGPYGYTF
>-|few|TRBJ1-5|TRBV21-1
TGTGCCAGCAGCATCAATCAGCCCCAGCATTTT
CASSINQPQHF
>-|-|TRBJ2-2|TRBV2
TGTGCCAGCAGTACCGACAGAAACACCGGGGAGCTGTTTTTT
CASSTDRNTGELFF
>-|few|TRBJ2-7|TRBV9
TGTGCCAGCAGCCCCCGTCCAGGGACCTACGAGCAGTACTTC
CASSPRPGTYEQYF
>TRBD1|-|TRBJ1-5|TRBV19
TGTGCCAGTAGTAACCGGGACAGGGGATATCAGCAGCCCCAGCATTTT
CASSNRDRGYQQPQHF
>-|once|TRBJ1-1|TRBV13
TGTGCCAGCAGCTTAGGGGGGGCCACTGAAGCTTTCTTT
CASSLGGATEAFF